The 23 T cell receptor beta chains listed next were all sequenced from one sample in a study of CXCR3-negative and CXCR3-positive naive CD8 T cells. The study, taken as a whole, reports: CXCR3-positive naive cells carried more hydrophobic TRB CDR3s than CXCR3-negative naive cells did.

Via 5' RACE with UMI labels, TRB cDNA libraries were prepared. Reprocessing the 5' RACE reads, TCRdb reports a single entry for every CDR3 protein and omits DNA. The sample holds 80,000 to 100,000 distinct CDR3 sequences. Their antigens remain unidentified. The sequenced sample was naive CXCR3+ CD8+ T cells from blood. Documented subset: CD45RO-CCR7+CD27+CD95- naive CD8+ T cells expressing CXCR3 (TNR3+). Receptors were obtained from a human donor in good health. Some clones in this sample may be carry-over from other donors' samples.

This sequence joins TRBV14 and TRBJ2-2; TCRdb returns TRBD2, unconfirmable since there is no DNA. CDR3 size: 16 residues. Germline CDR1 SGHDN, CDR2 FVKESK. The CDR3 sequence: CASSPGLAVNTGELFF. The full variable domain, in which reference TRBV14 and TRBJ2-2 provide the parts outside the CDR3, is EAGVTQFPSHSVIEKGQTVTLRCDPISGHDNLYWYRRVMGKEIKFLLHFVKESKQDESGMPNNRFLAERTGGTYSTLKVQPAELEDSGVYFCASSPGLAVNTGELFFGEGSRLTVL.

The V call is TRBV9, the J call TRBJ1-1; the D call from TCRdb, TRBD1, cannot be confirmed without DNA. Germline lookup yields CDR1 SGDLS and CDR2 YYNGEE. The CDR3 consists of 15 residues. The CDR3 protein is CASSVAGTGYTEAFF.

This chain uses TRBV7-9 with TRBJ2-1; TCRdb indicates TRBD1, and absent DNA this call remains unverified. Germline-derived CDR1 and CDR2 are SEHNR and FQNEAQ (reference sequence). There are 14 residues in the CDR3. The CDR3 is CASSLALTGNEQFF.

The chain combines TRBV2 with TRBJ2-1. The CDR3 covers 16 residues. Germline values: CDR1 SNHLY, CDR2 FYNNEI. CDR3 amino acids: CASSDLERLSYNEQFF.

The chain employs TRBV5-6 and TRBJ2-1; TCRdb's D call, TRBD1, is unchecked because there is no DNA. Germline CDR1 and CDR2: SGHDT and YYEEEE. The CDR3 runs to 16 residues. CDR3 region: CASSSPQGPHYNEQFF.

The chain recombines TRBV9 with TRBJ2-7; TCRdb indicates TRBD1, and absent DNA this call remains unverified. The CDR3 is 15 residues long. Germline lookup yields CDR1 SGDLS and CDR2 YYNGEE. CDR3 residues: CASSPSFGGTYEQYF.

This sequence joins TRBV25-1 and TRBJ2-7. CDR3 length equals 13 residues. Germline V gene sequence: CDR1 MGHDK, CDR2 SYGVNS. CDR3 region: CASSEPLTYEQYF.

The chain employs TRBV13 and TRBJ1-2; TCRdb proposes TRBD1, but this gene call is untestable without DNA. The CDR3 runs to 15 residues. The germline gives CDR1 PRHDT, CDR2 FYEKMQ (reference sequence). The CDR3 sequence: CASSPQLQGLVGYTF.

The CDR3 region is CASSSGHPVYSNQPQHF. The chain joins TRBV7-8 to TRBJ1-5; TCRdb lists TRBD1, though no DNA is available to test this call. Germline V gene sequence: CDR1 SGHVS, CDR2 FQNEAQ. The CDR3 contains 17 residues.

The chain carries TRBV20-1 and TRBJ2-5. The CDR3 is 14 residues long. CDR1 DFQATT and CDR2 SNEGSKA come from the germline V gene (reference sequence). The CDR3 loop is CSASKPGYQETQYF.

The J gene is TRBJ2-1, the V gene TRBV6-2 or TRBV6-3; TCRdb designates TRBD2, a call that cannot be tested without DNA. Germline CDR1 reads MNHEY; CDR2 reads SVGEGT. This CDR3 spans 13 amino acids. The CDR3 loop is CASEGVLYNEQFF.

The V call is TRBV29-1, the J call TRBJ1-2. This CDR3 spans 14 amino acids. Germline CDR1 and CDR2: SQVTM and ANQGSEA. The CDR3 is CSVDAWEGGYGYTF.

The V gene is TRBV7-8, the J gene TRBJ2-1; the D call from TCRdb, TRBD2, cannot be confirmed without DNA. The germline V gene encodes CDR1 SGHVS and CDR2 FQNEAQ. The CDR3 covers 15 residues. CDR3 in amino acids: CASSSVSGGYNEQFF. Drawing the rest from reference TRBV7-8 and TRBJ2-1, the complete variable domain is GAGVSQSPRYKVAKRGQDVALRCDPISGHVSLFWYQQALGQGPEFLTYFQNEAQLDKSGLPSDRFFAERPEGSVSTLKIQRTQQEDSAVYLCASSSVSGGYNEQFFGPGTRLTVL.

The V and J genes are TRBV7-6 and TRBJ2-3; TCRdb proposes TRBD1, but this gene call is untestable without DNA. CDR3 length: 17 residues. Germline V gene data show CDR1 as SGHVS and CDR2 as FNYEAQ. The chain's CDR3 is CASSLVGGAGGTDTQYF.

The chain joins TRBV5-5 to TRBJ2-3; TCRdb's D gene call, TRBD1, goes unchecked for lack of DNA. The CDR3 is 15 amino acids. The germline V gene has CDR1 SGHKS and CDR2 YYEKEE (reference sequence). CDR3 loop: CASSRQGRGTDTQYF.

V and J are TRBV27 and TRBJ1-1; TCRdb indicates TRBD1, and absent DNA this call remains unverified. Germline V gene sequence: CDR1 MNHEY, CDR2 SMNVEV (reference sequence). The CDR3 length is 16 residues. CDR3 protein: CASSLNRGLRGTEAFF.

The V gene is TRBV7-6, the J gene TRBJ2-2. There are 14 residues in the CDR3. The germline gives CDR1 SGHVS, CDR2 FNYEAQ. CDR3 loop: CASSSIMNTGELFF.

V usage is TRBV27 and J usage is TRBJ2-1. The CDR3 totals 17 residues. Germline V gene sequence: CDR1 MNHEY, CDR2 SMNVEV (reference sequence). The CDR3 spells CASSPTTAGDSYNEQFF.

The rearrangement uses TRBV28 and TRBJ1-4. CDR3 length equals 14 residues. Germline V lookup: CDR1 MDHEN, CDR2 SYDVKM. The CDR3 here is CASSLEISDEKLFF. The variable domain in full, with the rest retrieved from reference TRBV28 and TRBJ1-4, is DVKVTQSSRYLVKRTGEKVFLECVQDMDHENMFWYRQDPGLGLRLIYFSYDVKMKEKGDIPEGYSVSREKKERFSLILESASTNQTSMYLCASSLEISDEKLFFGSGTQLSVL.

The V call is TRBV14, the J call TRBJ2-7; absent DNA, TCRdb's TRBD1 call cannot be checked. Germline V gene sequence: CDR1 SGHDN, CDR2 FVKESK. There are 17 residues in the CDR3. The CDR3 is CASSQSAAGGSSYEQYF. The variable domain in full, completed from reference TRBV14 and TRBJ2-7, reads EAGVTQFPSHSVIEKGQTVTLRCDPISGHDNLYWYRRVMGKEIKFLLHFVKESKQDESGMPNNRFLAERTGGTYSTLKVQPAELEDSGVYFCASSQSAAGGSSYEQYFGPGTRLTVT.

This sequence joins TRBV10-1 and TRBJ2-1. The length of the CDR3 is 15 residues. Per the germline V gene, CDR1 is WNHNN and CDR2 is SYGVQD (reference sequence). CDR3 loop: CASSEHPSSYNEQFF.

CDR3 in amino acids: CATTYYYNEQFF. This chain connects TRBV15 to TRBJ2-1. Looked up from germline, CDR1 is LNHNV and CDR2 is YYDKDF (reference sequence). This CDR3 spans 12 amino acids.

This rearrangement joins TRBV30 to TRBJ1-1; TCRdb picks TRBD1, but there is no DNA to check that call. CDR1 GTSNPN and CDR2 SVGIG come from the germline V gene (reference sequence). The CDR3 spans 11 residues. CDR3 loop: CAWYGARGAFF.